This T cell receptor beta chain came from a study of response to subunit inactivated influenza vaccine. Study-level points and caveats: Seasonal influenza vaccination, on each occasion, was suggested by the authors to recruit few new T cells.

As regards this clonotype: Its antigen is unknown.

TCRdb fed the RT-PCR reads into MiXCR, producing one record per CDR3 protein. Here the sample spans 860,000 or so distinct CDR3 sequences, 21% being singletons. The trim removed 6 bases at V and 7 bases at J, leaving 10 bases unmatched. Germline assignment: CDR1 MNHEY and CDR2 SMNVEV (reference sequence). The CDR3 sequence is 16 residues long. The material sequenced was PBMCs from blood, taken 5 days after vaccination. The chain is built from TRBV27 and TRBJ2-1; the match to TRBD2 covers 12 bases. The receptor was derived from a man over 45 who received an inactivated influenza vaccine. CDR3 sequence: CASSDSSGGAVNEQFF. The CDR3 DNA is TGTGCCAGCAGCGATTCTAGCGGGGGGGCCGTGAATGAGCAGTTCTTC.